Included here is one TCR beta chain sequence, with context. The data were taken from a study of blood T cell repertoires in COVID-19. Which cohort a participant joined came from the clinical history participants gave. Here immunoSEQ multiplex PCR was the method, and the copy in TCRdb shows in-frame clones only, minus some. The table has approximately 220,000 clones, about 85% seen once. Germline V gene data show CDR1 as LNHDA and CDR2 as SQIVND (reference sequence). This CDR3 is 14 amino acids long. The J segment lost 2 bases and the V segment lost 5 bases, leaving 5 bases of the junction unmatched. This receptor was identified in a man in his forties or fifties who had recovered from COVID-19. The specimen sequenced was PBMCs or T cells enriched from blood (not recorded which). The chain combines TRBV19 with TRBJ1-1; 7 bases agree with TRBD1. CDR3 loop: CASSPYRGNTEAFF. The CDR3 region has the DNA TGTGCCAGTAGTCCTTACAGGGGAAACACTGAAGCTTTCTTT.